This T cell receptor (beta chain) was recorded in a study of T cell repertoires in ileal Crohn's disease. TCRdb's table, derived via immunoSEQ multiplex PCR, lists solely in-frame clones and lacks some. The table shows some 3,400 clones, with roughly 93% occurring only once. There are 17 residues in the CDR3. Germline CDR1 is SGHRS and CDR2 is YFSETQ. V dropped 4 bases and J dropped 2; count of bases not matched to a gene: 7. The TCR comes from an adult with Crohn's disease. Sequencing used ileal tissue. This sequence joins TRBV5-1 and TRBJ2-3; 13 bases match TRBD2. The DNA for the CDR3 is TGCGCCAGCAGCCCCGGGGGACTAGCGGGATCCACAGATACGCAGTATTTT. Encoded protein: CASSPGGLAGSTDTQYF.